The subject of this entry is one TCR beta chain. This sample was taken from a study of shared clonotypes between healthy human individuals. Trimming shortened V by 1 base and J by 2 bases, and 6 bases separated the two germline ends. Germline V gene sequence: CDR1 MGHDK, CDR2 SYGVNS. The CDR3 covers 15 residues. Deep-level assay runs were performed. TCRdb keeps only in-frame clones here, not all; method: immunoSEQ multiplex PCR. Of 950,000 to 1,300,000 clones listed, approximately 76% are singletons. The sample comprised memory CD4+ T cells sorted from blood. Indicated subset: CD45RA-negative fraction. The chain carries TRBV25-1 and TRBJ2-6; D may be TRBD2 (6 bases). The sequence derives from a man aged 18-30 years in good health. CDR3 coding DNA: TGTGCCAGCAGTGAATGGGGGGCTGGGGCCAACGTCCTGACTTTC. Encoded protein: CASSEWGAGANVLTF.